This T cell receptor (beta chain) originates from a study of T cell repertoires in cytomegalovirus infection. Study-wide context: Carrying CMV and the relevant HLA type showed in public TCR beta signatures.

A word on this clonotype: The antigen is unknown.

TCRdb processed the reads anew with MiXCR; each CDR3 protein has one entry. The data contain about 740,000 distinct CDR3 sequences, 35% of them singletons. Points from the study as a whole: Carriers of CMV plus the relevant HLA were identified by cumulative public TCR beta family frequency. HLA-C-restricted CMV clonotypes gave the most frequent clonotype in two of eight donors.

Germline V gene data show CDR1 as SGHVS and CDR2 as FQNEAQ. This CDR3 is built from 13 residues. V was trimmed by 5 bases and J by 0 bases, leaving 7 bases between them. The sample consisted of PBMCs. The chain recombines TRBV7-8 with TRBJ2-5; D might be TRBD1 (5 bases). The receptor's source is a human donor in good health (CMV status not recorded). Some clones in this sample may be carry-over from other donors' samples. In nucleotides, the CDR3 is TGTGCCAGCAGCCCCAGGGACCAAGAGACCCAGTACTTC. Translation: CASSPRDQETQYF.